This T cell receptor beta chain was documented in a study of T cell changes during pregnancy in multiple sclerosis. Only in-frame clones appear in the TCRdb table, and some are missing; sequencing was by immunoSEQ multiplex PCR. The sample has 65,000 or so clones, roughly 87% seen once. This TCR was recovered from a female donor in good health, enrolled as a control in a pregnancy study. The specimen was peripheral blood, collected in the second trimester of pregnancy.

The CDR3 spells CASTDGQGITEAFF. CDR3 nucleotides: TGTGCCAGCACCGACGGACAGGGAATCACTGAAGCTTTCTTT. The V call is TRBV6-5, the J call TRBJ1-1; the match to TRBD1 covers 8 bases. Losses at the gene ends were 7 bases for V and 4 bases for J; bases not matched to a gene: 8. This CDR3 region has 14 residues. Germline V gene lookup returns CDR1 MNHEY and CDR2 SVGAGI.